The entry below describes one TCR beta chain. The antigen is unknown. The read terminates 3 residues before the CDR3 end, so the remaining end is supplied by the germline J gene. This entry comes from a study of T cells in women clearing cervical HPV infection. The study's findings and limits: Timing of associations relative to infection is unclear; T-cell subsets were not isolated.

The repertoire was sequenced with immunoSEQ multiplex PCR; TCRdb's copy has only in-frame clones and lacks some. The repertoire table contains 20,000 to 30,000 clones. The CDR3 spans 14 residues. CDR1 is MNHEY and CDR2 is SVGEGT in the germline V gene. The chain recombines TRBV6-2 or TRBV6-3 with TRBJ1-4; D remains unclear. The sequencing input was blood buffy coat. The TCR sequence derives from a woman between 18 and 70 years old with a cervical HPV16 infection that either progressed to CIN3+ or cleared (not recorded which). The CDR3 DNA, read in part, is TGTGCCAGCAGTTATCTTCGACTCGATTCACCA. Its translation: CASSYLRLDSP. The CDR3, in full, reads CASSYLRLDSPLFF.